The clone carrying this TCR beta chain occurred many times. Antigen unknown. Synthesis of cDNA was accomplished via 5'RACE employing 10-nucleotide random UMIs. TCRdb recomputed calls from the 5' RACE reads with MiXCR, one row per CDR3 protein. The data show 45,000 to 70,000 distinct CDR3 sequences, about 4% seen once. The data were obtained in a study of neurological immune-mediated disorders. Overall study findings and caveats: HTLV-1-associated myelopathy had the most TCR clonal expansion, while multiple sclerosis had the least, a level that fell below healthy controls. There were no CDR3 amino acid sequences shared by expanded clones across subjects, a result suggesting private repertoires in all groups.

Germline V gene sequence: CDR1 SGHAT, CDR2 FQNNGV. Trimming at V came to 5 bases and at J to 4 bases, leaving 8 bases not matched to a gene. The CDR3 consists of 17 residues. This clonotype originated in a man between 45 and 60 years old with multiple sclerosis. V usage is TRBV11-2 and J usage is TRBJ2-3; TRBD2 agrees at 14 bases. The sequenced material came from PBMCs. As DNA, the CDR3 is TGTGCCAGCAGCGCCGGGACTAGCGGGAGAGGTGCAGATACGCAGTATTTT. This gives the protein CASSAGTSGRGADTQYF.